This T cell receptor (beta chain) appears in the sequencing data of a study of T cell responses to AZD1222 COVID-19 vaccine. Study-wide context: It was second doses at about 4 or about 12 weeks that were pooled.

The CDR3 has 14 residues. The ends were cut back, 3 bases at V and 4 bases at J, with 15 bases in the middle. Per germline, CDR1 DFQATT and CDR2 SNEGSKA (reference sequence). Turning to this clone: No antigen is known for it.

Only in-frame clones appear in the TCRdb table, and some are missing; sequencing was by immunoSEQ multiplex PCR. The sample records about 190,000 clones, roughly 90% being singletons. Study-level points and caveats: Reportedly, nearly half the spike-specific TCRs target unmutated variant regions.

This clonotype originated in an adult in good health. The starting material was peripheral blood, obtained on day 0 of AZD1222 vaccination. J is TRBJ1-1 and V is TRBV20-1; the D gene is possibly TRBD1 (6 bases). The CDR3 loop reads CSASYTRGPTEAFF. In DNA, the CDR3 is TGCAGTGCTAGTTATACCCGGGGGCCCACTGAAGCTTTCTTT.